This T cell receptor beta chain originates from a study of blood T cell repertoires in COVID-19. This CDR3 is 13 amino acids long. Germline loops: CDR1 SNHLY, CDR2 FYNNEI. V was cut by 4 bases and J by 10 bases, with 11 bases left in between. Patients from Seattle were sampled longitudinally, starting during active infection. Using immunoSEQ multiplex PCR, the repertoire was profiled, and TCRdb retains in-frame clones only, with some absent. The sample records just over 300,000 clones, about 90% being singletons. The specimen was peripheral blood. The gene calls are TRBV2 and TRBJ1-6, with a possible D match to TRBD1 (6 bases). The receptor's source is a woman aged 25 to 45 with COVID-19, enrolled during active disease. The CDR3 DNA sequence: TGTGCCAGCAGTGGATCGGGGGGCTCACCCCTCCACTTT. Its protein product is CASSGSGGSPLHF.